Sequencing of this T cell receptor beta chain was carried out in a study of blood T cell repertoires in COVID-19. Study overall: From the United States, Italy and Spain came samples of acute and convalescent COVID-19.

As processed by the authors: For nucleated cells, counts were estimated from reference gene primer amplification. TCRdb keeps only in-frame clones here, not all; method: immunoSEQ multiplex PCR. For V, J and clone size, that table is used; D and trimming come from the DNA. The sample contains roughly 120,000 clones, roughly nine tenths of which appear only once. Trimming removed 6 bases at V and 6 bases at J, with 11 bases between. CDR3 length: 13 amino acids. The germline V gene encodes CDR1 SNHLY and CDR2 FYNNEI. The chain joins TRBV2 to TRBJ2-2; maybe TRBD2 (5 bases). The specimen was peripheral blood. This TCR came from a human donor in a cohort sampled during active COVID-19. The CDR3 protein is CASREDLAGELFF. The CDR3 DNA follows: TGTGCCAGCAGAGAGGACTTGGCCGGGGAGCTGTTTTTT. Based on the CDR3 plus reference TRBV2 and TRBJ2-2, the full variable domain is EPEVTQTPSHQVTQMGQEVILRCVPISNHLYFYWYRQILGQKVEFLVSFYNNEISEKSEIFDDQFSVERPDGSNFTLKIRSTKLEDSAMYFCASREDLAGELFFGEGSRLTVL.